This entry is about one T cell receptor (beta chain). The antigen is undetermined. This CDR3 spans 11 amino acids. Looked up from germline, CDR1 is MDHEN and CDR2 is SYDVKM. V lost 8 bases and J 4 bases, leaving 5 bases between the germline ends. Researchers ran the PCR with 60 Vbeta and 13 Jbeta primers. Sequencing used immunoSEQ multiplex PCR; TCRdb keeps in-frame clones, though not all of them. The profile shows 64,000 or so clones, about two thirds of them singletons. The sample belongs to a study of cytomegalovirus exposure and HLA in healthy donors. Study-wide findings and caveats: Donor immune exposure was known only as CMV serostatus. Per a prior analysis, the majority of TCR beta V segments were productive roughly 87% or roughly 30% of the time. In a later analysis, at a false discovery rate of 0.05, 15,000 to 20,000 TCR beta sequences matched HLA alleles. Three CMV-associated chains were confirmed in vitro to be specific for CMV antigens.

The source material was PBMCs. The J gene is TRBJ2-2, the V gene TRBV28; D ambiguous. The TCR was taken from a man aged 35 to 55 in good health and CMV-seropositive. Written as DNA, the CDR3 is TGTGCCAGCCTTTCCACCGGGGAGCTGTTTTTT. It encodes CASLSTGELFF. Variable domain in full (rest from reference TRBV28 and TRBJ2-2): DVKVTQSSRYLVKRTGEKVFLECVQDMDHENMFWYRQDPGLGLRLIYFSYDVKMKEKGDIPEGYSVSREKKERFSLILESASTNQTSMYLCASLSTGELFFGEGSRLTVL.